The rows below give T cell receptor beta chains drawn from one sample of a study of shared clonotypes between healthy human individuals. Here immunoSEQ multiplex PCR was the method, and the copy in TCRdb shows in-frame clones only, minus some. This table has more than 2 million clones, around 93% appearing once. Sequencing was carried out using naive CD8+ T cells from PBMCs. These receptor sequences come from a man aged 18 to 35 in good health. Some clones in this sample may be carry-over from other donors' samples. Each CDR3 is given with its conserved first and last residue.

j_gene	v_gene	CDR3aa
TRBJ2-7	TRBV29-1	CSVRGQTYEQYF
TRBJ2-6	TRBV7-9	CASTPPGANVLTF
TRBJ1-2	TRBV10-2	CASSESKTGGDYGYTF
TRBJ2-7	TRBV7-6	CASSPGTSGYEQYF
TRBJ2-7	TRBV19	CASSPGQGPYEQYF
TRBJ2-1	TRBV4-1	CASSRLAGDYNEQFF
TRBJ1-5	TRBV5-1	CASSPRTGQPQHF
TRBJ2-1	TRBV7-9	CASSLPGLEGYNEQFF
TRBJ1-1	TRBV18	CASSPRDSLLTTEAFF
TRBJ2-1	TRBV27	CASSHQGANEQFF
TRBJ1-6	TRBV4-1	CASSQVGGQGLDSPLHF
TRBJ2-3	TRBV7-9	CASSPGLASTDTQYF
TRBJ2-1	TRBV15	CATSRGLAGVDNEQFF
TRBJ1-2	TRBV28	CASSLMGGTSGYTF
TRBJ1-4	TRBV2	CASRAPEGRGHEKLFF
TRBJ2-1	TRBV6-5	CASSYLAGDNEQFF
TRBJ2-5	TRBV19	CASSIRGGYETQYF